This T cell receptor (beta chain) was retrieved from a study of spatial heterogeneity in lung cancer. The study's findings and limits: Resection blood, more than follow-up blood, showed ubiquitous expanded tumor TCRs.

All TCR cDNA molecules were individually tagged with a unique molecular identifier. TCRdb redid the calling of the 5' RACE reads with MiXCR, one entry per CDR3 protein. In the table there are approximately 39,000 distinct CDR3 sequences, about 7.2% of which are singletons. V shed 1 base, J shed 5 bases, and the junction held 11 bases outside the gene matches. The CDR3 is 17 residues long. The germline CDR1 and CDR2 sequences are DFQATT and SNEGSKA (reference sequence). This clonotype was observed a few times. Its antigen remains unknown. Time point indicated: sample taken at primary tumor resection. Untreated early-stage non-small cell lung cancer patients, around 70 in total, were the donors. No cell sorting; template was whole RNA from tumor, lung tissue or PBMC.

The input for sequencing was PBMCs, taken at surgery. The receptor was isolated from a female donor with early-stage non-small cell lung cancer. The chain employs TRBV20-1 and TRBJ2-3, with TRBD2 matching 11 bases. The CDR3 coding sequence is TGCAGTGCTAGAGTTCCCCGGCTAGCGGGAGGCGGAGATACGCAGTATTTT. It yields the protein CSARVPRLAGGGDTQYF.